This TCR beta chain is drawn from a study of T cell changes during pregnancy in multiple sclerosis (dated by TCRdb to about 2019). About the study as a whole: The study examined how the T cell repertoire changed over the course of pregnancy in women with multiple sclerosis.

The method behind the library was the immunoSEQ multiplex PCR assay. This immuneACCESS table, as held by TCRdb, lists in-frame sequences with V and J called but not all clones. Of the missing ones, under half trace to an unresolved V gene in checked studies; the others have no known cause. The sample yields about 68,000 clones; roughly 94% were counted once. Approximately 1.5% of the sample is in the top ten clones. Points on this clone: Its antigen remains undetermined. The sample holds no much larger clone one base away, and base qualities are not on file.

The trim is 7 bases for V and 2 bases for J, with a gap of 24 bases between the germline ends. The CDR3 goes from the cysteine to the phenylalanine over 17 residues. The only DNA kept is the CDR3, 51 bases in frame from the first base. The germline V gene sets CDR1 to WSHSY and CDR2 to SAAADI. The sequenced sample was peripheral blood, obtained in the second trimester of pregnancy. In this chain, TRBV10-2 is recombined with TRBJ2-7; 6 matching bases give a weak D call of TRBD2. The origin of this receptor is a female donor in good health, enrolled as a control in a pregnancy study. The bases read TGCGCCAGCACCGACGGGGCCCGATGGAGGGGTACCTACGAGCAGTACTTC. Its translation reads: CASTDGARWRGTYEQYF.